These 14 T cell receptor beta chains came from one sample sequenced in a study of cytomegalovirus exposure and HLA in healthy donors. Primers for the PCR totalled 60 Vbeta and 13 Jbeta. Here immunoSEQ multiplex PCR was the method, and the copy in TCRdb shows in-frame clones only, minus some. The sample yields 200,000 or so clones, approximately 70% seen once. Sequencing was performed on PBMCs. The receptors were sampled from a man aged 40-55 years in good health and CMV-seropositive.

CDR3 nucleotides: TGTGCCAGCAGCTTAGAATCGGTCAGGGGTGGCGAGCAGTACTTC. It encodes CASSLESVRGGEQYF. The chain couples TRBV7-2 to TRBJ2-7, with a tentative D call TRBD1 (6 bases). CDR1 is SGHTA and CDR2 is FQGNSA in the germline V gene. V lost 1 base, J lost 6 bases, and 16 bases lay in between. The CDR3 spans 15 residues.

The chain couples TRBV27 to TRBJ2-3; D not resolved. Per germline, CDR1 MNHEY and CDR2 SMNVEV (reference sequence). CDR3 length: 14 residues. V dropped 5 bases and J dropped 6 bases, with 15 bases sitting between them. The CDR3 coding sequence is TGTGCCAGCAGTCTAACCCCTATTGCGGATACGCAGTATTTT. This codes for CASSLTPIADTQYF.

The J gene is TRBJ2-7, the V gene TRBV7-9, with D unclear. The CDR3 has 13 residues. Germline V gene lookup returns CDR1 SEHNR and CDR2 FQNEAQ (reference sequence). Trimming cost V 3 bases and J 5 bases, with 11 bases left between them. The CDR3 protein is CASSFRGWHEQYF. CDR3 nucleotides: TGTGCCAGCAGCTTTCGCGGCTGGCACGAGCAGTACTTC.

The chain links TRBV5-1 to TRBJ1-1; 8 nucleotides align to TRBD1. The CDR3 sequence is 16 residues long. The germline V gene encodes CDR1 SGHRS and CDR2 YFSETQ. V lost 4 bases, J lost 2 bases, and 10 bases stayed unmatched. Here the CDR3 reads CASSDAGGFPNTEAFF. The DNA for the CDR3 is TGCGCCAGCAGCGACGCAGGGGGCTTCCCAAACACTGAAGCTTTCTTT.

Ten or more counts support this clone. The chain recombines TRBV4-1 with TRBJ1-4; no definite D call. This CDR3 region has 15 residues. V lost 2 bases to trimming and J lost 4 bases, with 11 bases between them. The germline CDR1 and CDR2 sequences are MGHRA and YSYEKL. The CDR3 reads CASSQKPGINEKLFF. The CDR3 nucleotides read TGCGCCAGCAGCCAAAAACCGGGGATTAATGAAAAACTGTTTTTT.

V gene TRBV7-6 combines with J gene TRBJ1-4; D gene ambiguous. The CDR3 has 12 residues. Trimming took off 5 bases at V and 3 bases at J, with 4 bases between the two ends. The V gene's germline CDR1 is SGHVS and CDR2 FNYEAQ. The CDR3 bases are TGTGCCAGCAGCCATCCTAATGAAAAACTGTTTTTT. Translating it yields CASSHPNEKLFF.

As DNA, the CDR3 is TGTGCCAGCAGCCTTAGCGGGGGGGCGGCCAATGAGCAGTTCTTC. Its protein is CASSLSGGAANEQFF. V usage is TRBV7-3 and J usage is TRBJ2-1; 11 bases line up with TRBD2. Germline loops: CDR1 SGHTA, CDR2 FQGTGA. The CDR3 has 15 amino acids. The V gene end was trimmed by 5 bases and the J gene end by 6 bases; junction bases not matched to a gene: 6.

In its sample, this clone was seen once. The chain has TRBV28 and TRBJ1-4; no reliable D call. This CDR3 region has 12 residues. The V end lost 3 bases, the J end lost 7 bases, and 6 bases lay between the germline ends. Germline V lookup: CDR1 MDHEN, CDR2 SYDVKM. The chain's CDR3 is CASSLTGEKLFF. CDR3 nucleotides: TGTGCCAGCAGTTTGACTGGTGAAAAACTGTTTTTT. Complete variable domain (other parts from reference TRBV28 and TRBJ1-4): DVKVTQSSRYLVKRTGEKVFLECVQDMDHENMFWYRQDPGLGLRLIYFSYDVKMKEKGDIPEGYSVSREKKERFSLILESASTNQTSMYLCASSLTGEKLFFGSGTQLSVL.

This clone was picked up a small number of times. The chain uses TRBV4-3 and TRBJ2-5; D unclear. The CDR3 runs to 13 residues. Per germline, CDR1 LGHNA and CDR2 YSLEER. Trimming took 0 bases from V and 5 from J, leaving 7 bases between them. The CDR3 is CASSQDLRETQYF. In DNA, the CDR3 is TGCGCCAGCAGCCAAGATCTTCGGGAGACCCAGTACTTC.

V gene TRBV5-4 combines with J gene TRBJ1-5, with a possible D match to TRBD1 (6 bases). The germline V and J ends were trimmed by 4 bases and 7 bases, with 12 bases remaining between them. The CDR3 extends over 13 amino acids. CDR1 and CDR2 from the germline V gene are SGHNT and YYREEE (reference sequence). The CDR3 DNA is TGTGCCAGCAGCGTACAGGGTCACCAGCCCCAGCATTTT. Its protein product is CASSVQGHQPQHF.

For this clone: One junction end disagrees with the germline gene, perhaps due to a read error. Other DNA sequences in this sample translate to the same CDR3. The chain couples TRBV29-1 to TRBJ1-1, with D perhaps matching TRBD1 (5 bases). This CDR3 is built from 14 residues. Germline CDR1 is SQVTM and CDR2 is ANQGSEA. The CDR3 loop reads CSVEWRGRGPEAFF. CDR3 nucleotide sequence: TGCAGCGTTGAATGGAGGGGTAGGGGACCTGAGGCTTTCTTT.

This clone showed up just a few times. This chain connects TRBV9 to TRBJ2-1; 8 bases match TRBD1. This CDR3 region has 17 residues. Losses at the gene ends were 4 bases for V and 0 bases for J; bases not matched to a gene: 9. The germline V gene has CDR1 SGDLS and CDR2 YYNGEE. The CDR3 nucleotides read TGTGCCAGCAGCTCGTGGCAGGGGGCTAGCTCCTACAATGAGCAGTTCTTC. It translates to CASSSWQGASSYNEQFF.

With respect to this clone: Distinct nucleotide sequences in the sample also encode this CDR3. The chain has TRBV18 and TRBJ2-1, with 10 nucleotides matching TRBD2. The CDR3 has 14 amino acids. V shed 3 bases, J shed 9 bases, and the junction held 5 bases outside the gene matches. CDR1 and CDR2 (germline): KGHSH, LQKENI. CDR3 loop: CASSPSGGRGEQFF. CDR3 in DNA: TGTGCCAGCTCACCTAGCGGGGGGCGGGGTGAGCAGTTCTTC.

The chain links TRBV5-1 to TRBJ2-5, with 9 bases that match TRBD1. This CDR3 spans 15 amino acids. Looked up from germline, CDR1 is SGHRS and CDR2 is YFSETQ. V lost 0 bases, J lost 3 bases, and 3 bases stayed unmatched. CDR3 residues: CASSLEWTGEETQYF. The CDR3 DNA reads TGCGCCAGCAGCTTGGAATGGACAGGGGAAGAGACCCAGTACTTC.